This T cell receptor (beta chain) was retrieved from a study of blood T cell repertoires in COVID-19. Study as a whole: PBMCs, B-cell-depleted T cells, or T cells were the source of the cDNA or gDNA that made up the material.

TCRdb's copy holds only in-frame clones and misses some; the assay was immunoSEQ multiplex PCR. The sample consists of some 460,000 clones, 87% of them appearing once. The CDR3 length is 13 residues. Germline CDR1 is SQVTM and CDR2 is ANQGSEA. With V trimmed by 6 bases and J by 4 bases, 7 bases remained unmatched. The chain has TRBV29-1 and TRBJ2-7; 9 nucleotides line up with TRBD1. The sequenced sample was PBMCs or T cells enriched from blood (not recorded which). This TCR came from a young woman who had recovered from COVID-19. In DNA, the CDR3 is TGCAGCGTACCCGACAGGGGGGGGTACGAGCAGTACTTC. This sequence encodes CSVPDRGGYEQYF.